A single sample is the source of the 13 T cell receptor beta chains below, sequenced in a study of blood T cell repertoires in COVID-19. Only in-frame clones appear in the TCRdb table, and some are missing; sequencing was by immunoSEQ multiplex PCR. The sample yields hundreds of thousands of clones, over 75% seen once. Material for sequencing was peripheral blood. All receptors derive from a human donor in a cohort sampled during active COVID-19.

The chain is built from TRBV30 and TRBJ1-2, with no clear D. This CDR3 is 12 amino acids long. The germline V gene has CDR1 GTSNPN and CDR2 SVGIG (reference sequence). The V end was cut by 0 bases, the J end by 8 bases, with 10 bases between. CDR3 nucleotide sequence: TGTGCCTGGAGTGTACTGAGGGAGGGCTACACCTTC. Translated: CAWSVLREGYTF.

V is TRBV6-6 and J is TRBJ2-1, with TRBD2 matching over 8 bases. The CDR3 runs 14 residues. Germline CDR1 MNHNY, CDR2 SVGAGI (reference sequence). Germline trimming cut 11 bases from V and 4 bases from J; bases unmatched to any gene: 10. DNA of the CDR3: TGTGCCGCCTTATCGGGAGGGCCTTACAATGAGCAGTTCTTC. Amino acid sequence: CAALSGGPYNEQFF.

This chain connects TRBV4-1 to TRBJ2-1; D might be TRBD2 (6 bases). The V gene's germline CDR1 is MGHRA and CDR2 YSYEKL. The ends were cut back, 3 bases at V and 8 bases at J, with 20 bases in the middle. The CDR3 loop spans 16 amino acids. The CDR3 reads CASSQAPFGSGYEQFF. The CDR3 DNA is TGCGCCAGCAGCCAGGCCCCCTTCGGGAGTGGGTATGAGCAGTTCTTC.

DNA of the CDR3: TGTGCCAGCAGTTTCCTAAAAGCGGGACAAGAGACCCAGTACTTC. This sequence encodes CASSFLKAGQETQYF. This chain joins TRBV28 and TRBJ2-5; 7 nucleotides match TRBD2. CDR3 length: 15 residues. The germline CDR1 and CDR2 sequences are MDHEN and SYDVKM. V was clipped by 3 bases and J by 2 bases; unmatched bases: 6.

The chain uses TRBV18 and TRBJ2-3, with D possibly matching TRBD2 (5 bases). Between the trimmed V and J ends, which lost 2 bases and 0 bases, there was a span of 18 bases. The CDR3 extends over 18 amino acids. Looked up from germline, CDR1 is KGHSH and CDR2 is LQKENI. The DNA of the CDR3 is TGTGCCAGCTCACCAGGTTTTTTAAGCGGAGCGAGCACAGATACGCAGTATTTT. This translates into CASSPGFLSGASTDTQYF.

As DNA, the CDR3 is TGTGCCAGCAGTTTCCGGCAGGGCTATGGCTACACCTTC. Translation gives CASSFRQGYGYTF. The genes are TRBV6-2 or TRBV6-3 and TRBJ1-2; TRBD1 might be the D (5 bases). This CDR3 has 13 amino acids. CDR1 is MNHEY and CDR2 is SVGEGT in the germline V gene. Trimming removed 4 bases at V and 4 bases at J, with 10 bases between.

The genes are TRBV24-1 and TRBJ2-3; TRBD2 agrees at 7 bases. CDR1 is KGHDR and CDR2 is SFDVKD in the germline V gene. The CDR3 has 16 amino acids. The trim removed 4 bases at V and 2 bases at J, leaving 8 bases unmatched. The CDR3 sequence is CATSDPTSAPTDTQYF. The DNA for the CDR3 is TGTGCCACCAGTGACCCCACTAGCGCTCCCACAGATACGCAGTATTTT.

V gene TRBV6-5 combines with J gene TRBJ2-1; the match to TRBD2 covers 11 bases. Trimming cost V 4 bases and J 6 bases; bases outside gene matches: 5. The CDR3 extends over 15 amino acids. CDR1 and CDR2 from the germline V gene are MNHEY and SVGAGI. The CDR3 here is CASSSLAGGPNEQFF. The CDR3 DNA follows: TGTGCCAGCAGTTCCTTAGCGGGAGGGCCCAATGAGCAGTTCTTC.

On this clone: A single base separates this from a much larger clone, so it may be a read error. The rearrangement links TRBV12-3 or TRBV12-4 to TRBJ1-2; TRBD1 matches at 8 bases. The CDR3 loop spans 13 amino acids. The trim removed 3 bases at V and 3 bases at J, leaving 0 bases unmatched. The CDR3 reads CASSLTGDYGYTF. The CDR3 nucleotides are TGTGCCAGCAGTTTGACAGGGGACTATGGCTACACCTTC.

The chain recombines TRBV19 with TRBJ2-3; 7 nucleotides align to TRBD2. The J segment lost 10 bases and the V segment lost 5 bases, leaving 15 bases of the junction unmatched. In germline, CDR1 is LNHDA, CDR2 SQIVND (reference sequence). The CDR3 loop spans 15 amino acids. The CDR3 reads CASSYGGSRPMAQYF. In nucleotides, the CDR3 is TGTGCCAGTAGTTACGGCGGGAGCCGCCCCATGGCGCAGTATTTT.

This chain uses TRBV7-6 with TRBJ1-1; 8 bases are a match to TRBD1. CDR3 size: 16 residues. J was trimmed by 3 bases and V by 5 bases; bases with no gene match: 11. Germline V gene sequence: CDR1 SGHVS, CDR2 FNYEAQ. CDR3 coding DNA: TGTGCCAGCAGCCCAAGAAACGACAGGGGCTACACTGAAGCTTTCTTT. Protein: CASSPRNDRGYTEAFF.

The chain uses TRBV27 and TRBJ2-2; D is undetermined. The CDR3 covers 15 residues. Trimming removed 6 bases at V and 5 bases at J, with 16 bases between. Germline V gene sequence: CDR1 MNHEY, CDR2 SMNVEV (reference sequence). DNA for the CDR3: TGTGCCAGCAGCCTAAACGGTATCTGGACCGGGGAGCTGTTTTTT. Translated, it gives CASSLNGIWTGELFF.

This rearrangement joins TRBV27 to TRBJ1-5; 10 bases line up with TRBD1. The germline CDR1 and CDR2 sequences are MNHEY and SMNVEV (reference sequence). V was clipped by 2 bases and J by 0 bases; unmatched bases: 4. This CDR3 is 17 amino acids long. The DNA for the CDR3 is TGTGCCAGCAGTTTAACGGGACAGGGGTATAGCAATCAGCCCCAGCATTTT. This translates into CASSLTGQGYSNQPQHF.